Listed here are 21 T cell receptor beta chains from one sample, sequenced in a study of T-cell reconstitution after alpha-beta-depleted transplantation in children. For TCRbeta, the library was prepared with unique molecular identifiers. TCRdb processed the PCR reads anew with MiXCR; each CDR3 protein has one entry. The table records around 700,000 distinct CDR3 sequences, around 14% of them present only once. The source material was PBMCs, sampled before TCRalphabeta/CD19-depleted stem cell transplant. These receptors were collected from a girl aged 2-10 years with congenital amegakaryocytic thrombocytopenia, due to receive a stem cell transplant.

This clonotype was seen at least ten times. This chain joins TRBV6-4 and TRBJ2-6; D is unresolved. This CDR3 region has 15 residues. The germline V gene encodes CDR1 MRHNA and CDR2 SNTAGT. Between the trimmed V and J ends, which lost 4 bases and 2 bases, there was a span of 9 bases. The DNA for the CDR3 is TGTGCCAGCAGTGGGGCAGGTACTGGGGCCAACGTCCTGACTTTC. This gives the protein CASSGAGTGANVLTF.

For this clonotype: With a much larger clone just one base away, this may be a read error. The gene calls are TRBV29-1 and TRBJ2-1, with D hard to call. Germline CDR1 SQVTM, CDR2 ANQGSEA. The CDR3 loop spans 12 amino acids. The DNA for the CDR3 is TGCAGCGTTGTGACTCTCCGAGATGAGCAGCTCTTC. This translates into CSVVTLRDEQLF.

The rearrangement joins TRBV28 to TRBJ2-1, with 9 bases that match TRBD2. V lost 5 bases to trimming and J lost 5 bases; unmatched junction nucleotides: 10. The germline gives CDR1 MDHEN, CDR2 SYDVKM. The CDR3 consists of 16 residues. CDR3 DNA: TGTGCCAGCAGTCCTCAACTAGCGGGTACGAACAATGAGCAGTTCTTC. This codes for CASSPQLAGTNNEQFF.

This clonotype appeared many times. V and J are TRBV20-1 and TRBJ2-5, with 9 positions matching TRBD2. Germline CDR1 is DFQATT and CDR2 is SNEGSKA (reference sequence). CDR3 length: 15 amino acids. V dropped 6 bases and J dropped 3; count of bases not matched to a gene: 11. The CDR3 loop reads CSAIGRTSVKETQYF. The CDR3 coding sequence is TGCAGTGCCATCGGACGGACTAGCGTAAAAGAGACCCAGTACTTC.

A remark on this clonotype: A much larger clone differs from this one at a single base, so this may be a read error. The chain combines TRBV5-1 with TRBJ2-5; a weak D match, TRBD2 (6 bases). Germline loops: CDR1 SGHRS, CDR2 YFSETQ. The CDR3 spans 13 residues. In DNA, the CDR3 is TGCGCCAGCACCCCTAGCGCACAAGAGACCCAGCACTTC. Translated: CASTPSAQETQHF.

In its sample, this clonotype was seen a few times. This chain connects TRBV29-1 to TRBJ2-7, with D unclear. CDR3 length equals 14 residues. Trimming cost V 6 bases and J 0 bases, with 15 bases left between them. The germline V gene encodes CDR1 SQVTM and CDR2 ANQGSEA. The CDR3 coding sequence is TGCAGCGTGGGGAATGGTTATGCCTCCTACGAGCAGTACTTC. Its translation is CSVGNGYASYEQYF.

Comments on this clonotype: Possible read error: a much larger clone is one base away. The DNA for the CDR3 is TGCAGTGCTAGAGTGGCCGCTTTCTTT. This translates into CSARVAAFF. V is TRBV20-1 and J is TRBJ1-1; D is unclear. The V gene lost 1 base and the J gene lost 11 bases, with 5 bases spanning the gap. The germline V gene encodes CDR1 DFQATT and CDR2 SNEGSKA (reference sequence). This CDR3 region has 9 residues.

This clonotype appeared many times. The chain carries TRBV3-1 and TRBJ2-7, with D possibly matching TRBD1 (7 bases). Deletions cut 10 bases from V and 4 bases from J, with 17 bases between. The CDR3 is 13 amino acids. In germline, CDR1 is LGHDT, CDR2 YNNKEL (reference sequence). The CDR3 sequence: CATAAGGLYEQYF. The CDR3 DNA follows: TGTGCCACCGCGGCAGGGGGGTTGTACGAGCAGTACTTC.

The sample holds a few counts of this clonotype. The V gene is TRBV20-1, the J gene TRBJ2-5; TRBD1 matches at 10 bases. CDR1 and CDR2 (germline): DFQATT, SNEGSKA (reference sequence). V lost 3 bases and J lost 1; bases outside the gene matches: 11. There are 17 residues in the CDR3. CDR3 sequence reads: CSARGLRQGAFQETQYF. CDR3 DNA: TGCAGTGCTAGGGGACTCAGACAGGGGGCTTTCCAAGAGACCCAGTACTTC.

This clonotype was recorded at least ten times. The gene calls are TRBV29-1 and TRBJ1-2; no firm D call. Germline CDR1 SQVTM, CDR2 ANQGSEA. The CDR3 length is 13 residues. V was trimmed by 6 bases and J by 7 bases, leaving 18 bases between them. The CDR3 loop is CSVGIGSGLGYTF. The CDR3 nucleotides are TGCAGCGTGGGGATAGGATCGGGCCTTGGCTACACCTTC.

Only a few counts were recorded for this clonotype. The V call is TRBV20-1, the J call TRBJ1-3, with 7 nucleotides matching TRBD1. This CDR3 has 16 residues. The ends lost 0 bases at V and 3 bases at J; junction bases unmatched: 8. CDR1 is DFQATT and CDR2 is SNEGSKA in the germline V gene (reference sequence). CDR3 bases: TGCAGTGCTAGAGACCACCTGACAGGGTTTGGAAACACCATATATTTT. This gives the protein CSARDHLTGFGNTIYF.

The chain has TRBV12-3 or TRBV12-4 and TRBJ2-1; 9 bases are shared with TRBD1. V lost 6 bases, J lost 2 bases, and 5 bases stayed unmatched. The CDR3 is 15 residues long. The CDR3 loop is CASSKRQGAYNEQFF. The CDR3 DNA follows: TGTGCCAGCAGCAAGCGACAGGGGGCCTACAATGAGCAGTTCTTC.

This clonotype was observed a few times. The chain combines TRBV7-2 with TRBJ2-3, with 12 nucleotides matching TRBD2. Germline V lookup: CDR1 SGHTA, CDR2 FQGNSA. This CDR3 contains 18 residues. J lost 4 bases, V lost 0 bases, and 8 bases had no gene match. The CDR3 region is CASSLALAGGSPADTQYF. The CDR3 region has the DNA TGTGCCAGCAGCTTAGCCCTAGCGGGAGGGTCCCCCGCAGATACGCAGTATTTT.

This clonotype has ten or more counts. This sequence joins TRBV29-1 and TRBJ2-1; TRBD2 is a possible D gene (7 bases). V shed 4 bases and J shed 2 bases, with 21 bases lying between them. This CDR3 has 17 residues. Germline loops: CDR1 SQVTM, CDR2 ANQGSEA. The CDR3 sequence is CSVAGGARRLAYNEQFF. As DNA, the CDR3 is TGCAGCGTTGCGGGGGGCGCTCGGCGACTAGCCTACAATGAGCAGTTCTTC.

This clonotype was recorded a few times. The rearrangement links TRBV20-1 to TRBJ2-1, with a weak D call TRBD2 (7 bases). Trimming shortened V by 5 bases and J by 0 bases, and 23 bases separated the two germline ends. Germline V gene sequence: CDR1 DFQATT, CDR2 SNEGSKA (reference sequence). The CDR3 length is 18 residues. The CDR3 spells CSAVPGGWGRSSYNEQFF. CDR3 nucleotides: TGCAGTGCTGTCCCGGGGGGCTGGGGGAGGAGCTCCTACAATGAGCAGTTCTTC.

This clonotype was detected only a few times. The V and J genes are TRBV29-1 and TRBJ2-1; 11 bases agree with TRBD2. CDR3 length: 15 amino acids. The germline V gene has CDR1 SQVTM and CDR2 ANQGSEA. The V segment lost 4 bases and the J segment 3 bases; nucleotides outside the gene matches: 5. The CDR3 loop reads CSVGRGTSGYNEQFF. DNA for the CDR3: TGCAGCGTTGGACGGGGGACTAGCGGCTACAATGAGCAGTTCTTC.

This chain's CDR3 is CSAKAGDSNQPQHF. Written as DNA, the CDR3 is TGCAGTGCTAAAGCAGGGGATAGCAATCAGCCCCAGCATTTT. The V and J genes are TRBV20-1 and TRBJ1-5, with D possibly being TRBD1 (6 bases). Trimming stripped 4 bases from V and 0 bases from J, with 10 bases between. Germline V CDR1 and CDR2: DFQATT, SNEGSKA (reference sequence). The CDR3 extends over 14 amino acids.

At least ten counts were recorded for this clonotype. The CDR3 spells CASSPYRAPYEQYF. The CDR3, as DNA: TGTGCCAGCAGTCCTTACCGGGCCCCTTACGAGCAGTACTTC. The J gene is TRBJ2-7, the V gene TRBV5-6; D remains ambiguous. Trimming removed 5 bases from V and 4 bases from J, with 16 bases in between. The CDR3 is 14 amino acids. Germline V gene lookup returns CDR1 SGHDT and CDR2 YYEEEE.

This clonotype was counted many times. Here the CDR3 DNA reads TGCAGTGCCGAGGATCCTAATGAAAAACTGTTTTTT. This translates into CSAEDPNEKLFF. The chain carries TRBV20-1 and TRBJ1-4, with D hard to call. The CDR3 is made up of 12 amino acids. Germline lookup yields CDR1 DFQATT and CDR2 SNEGSKA (reference sequence). The V and J ends lost 6 bases and 3 bases respectively, with 8 bases between them.

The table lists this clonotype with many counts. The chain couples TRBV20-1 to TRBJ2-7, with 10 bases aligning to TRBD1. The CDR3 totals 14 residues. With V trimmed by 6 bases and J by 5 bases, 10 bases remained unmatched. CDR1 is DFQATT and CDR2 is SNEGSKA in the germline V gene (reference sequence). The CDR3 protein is CSAETSTGGNEQYF. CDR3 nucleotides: TGCAGTGCCGAAACTTCGACAGGGGGCAACGAGCAGTACTTC.

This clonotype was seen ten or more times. CDR3 in amino acids: CASSFWTSGTHNEQFF. The DNA for the CDR3 is TGTGCCAGCAGCTTCTGGACTAGCGGTACTCACAATGAGCAGTTCTTC. The genes are TRBV11-2 and TRBJ2-1, with TRBD2 matching over 10 bases. This CDR3 region has 16 residues. Per the germline V gene, CDR1 is SGHAT and CDR2 is FQNNGV. V shed 3 bases, J shed 5 bases, and the junction held 7 bases outside the gene matches.